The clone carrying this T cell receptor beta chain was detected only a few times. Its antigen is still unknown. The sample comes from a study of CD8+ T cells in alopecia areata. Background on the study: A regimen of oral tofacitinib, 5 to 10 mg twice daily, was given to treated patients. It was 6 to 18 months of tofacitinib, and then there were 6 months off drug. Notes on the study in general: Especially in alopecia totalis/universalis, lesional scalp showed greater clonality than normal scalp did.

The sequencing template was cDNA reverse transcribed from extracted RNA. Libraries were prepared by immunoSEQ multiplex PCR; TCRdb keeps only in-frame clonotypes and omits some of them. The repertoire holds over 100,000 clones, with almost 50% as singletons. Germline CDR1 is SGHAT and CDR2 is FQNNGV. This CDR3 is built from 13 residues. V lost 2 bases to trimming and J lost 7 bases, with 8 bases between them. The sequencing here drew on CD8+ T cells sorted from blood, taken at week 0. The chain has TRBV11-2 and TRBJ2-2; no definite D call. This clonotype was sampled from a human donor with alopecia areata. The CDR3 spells CASSLSTSGELFF. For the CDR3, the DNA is TGTGCCAGCAGCTTATCGACCAGCGGGGAGCTGTTTTTT.